Listed below are T cell receptor beta chains from one sample, sequenced in a study of CD8 T cells in Susac syndrome. TCRdb re-derived calls from the immunoSEQ multiplex PCR reads in MiXCR, one entry per CDR3 protein. The table includes more than 70,000 distinct CDR3 sequences, roughly 95% detected once. The sequencing input was CD8+ T cells from PBMCs. Receptor source: a human donor with Susac syndrome. Both conserved end residues are part of each CDR3. Each record gives: V gene, J gene, CDR3 protein.

v_call: TRBV3-1; j_call: TRBJ2-7; cdr3_aa: CASSQMTGFYEQYF
v_call: TRBV15; j_call: TRBJ2-3; cdr3_aa: CATSSEGDTDTQYF
v_call: TRBV7-9; j_call: TRBJ2-7; cdr3_aa: CASSPRGQGLEQYF
v_call: TRBV12-3/TRBV12-4; j_call: TRBJ2-7; cdr3_aa: CASSLQRGEQYF
v_call: TRBV12-3/TRBV12-4; j_call: TRBJ2-1; cdr3_aa: CASTGETETYNEQFF
v_call: TRBV5-1; j_call: TRBJ2-3; cdr3_aa: CASSPRGVRADTQYF
v_call: TRBV6-5; j_call: TRBJ2-2; cdr3_aa: CASIQKTGRGELFF
v_call: TRBV9; j_call: TRBJ1-1; cdr3_aa: CASSPNDGPAEAFF
v_call: TRBV15; j_call: TRBJ2-3; cdr3_aa: CATSQGYADTQYF
v_call: TRBV12-3/TRBV12-4; j_call: TRBJ1-2; cdr3_aa: CASSLTEGALDGYTF
v_call: TRBV4-1; j_call: TRBJ1-2; cdr3_aa: CASSQDRINYGYTF
v_call: TRBV7-9; j_call: TRBJ2-3; cdr3_aa: CASSTARRTDTQYF
v_call: TRBV7-9; j_call: TRBJ1-2; cdr3_aa: CASSLDRAGYTF
v_call: TRBV5-1; j_call: TRBJ2-1; cdr3_aa: CASSLAERGGNEQFF
v_call: TRBV7-2; j_call: TRBJ2-7; cdr3_aa: CASRETPYPEQYF
v_call: TRBV11-2; j_call: TRBJ2-1; cdr3_aa: CASSQILAPNEQFF
v_call: TRBV29-1; j_call: TRBJ2-7; cdr3_aa: CSVLDRGIYEQYF
v_call: TRBV6-4; j_call: TRBJ2-3; cdr3_aa: CASSGGAGSTDTQYF
v_call: TRBV11-2; j_call: TRBJ1-1; cdr3_aa: CASSFGREAFF
v_call: TRBV7-9; j_call: TRBJ2-3; cdr3_aa: CASSSGGGTRRDTQYF
v_call: TRBV9; j_call: TRBJ1-2; cdr3_aa: CASSVGTSNYGYTF
v_call: TRBV19; j_call: TRBJ1-5; cdr3_aa: CASSILGQGAGQPQHF
v_call: TRBV27; j_call: TRBJ2-1; cdr3_aa: CASEFGNEQFF
v_call: TRBV9; j_call: TRBJ2-5; cdr3_aa: CASSADRGSVETQYF
v_call: TRBV2; j_call: TRBJ2-7; cdr3_aa: CASSESQGKIYEQYF
v_call: TRBV11-1; j_call: TRBJ2-7; cdr3_aa: CASRGPPSYEQYF
v_call: TRBV3-1; j_call: TRBJ2-5; cdr3_aa: CASSQKPPGTGRVQETQYF
v_call: TRBV10-2; j_call: TRBJ2-3; cdr3_aa: CASSESISGGVYDTQYF
v_call: TRBV15; j_call: TRBJ2-3; cdr3_aa: CATSGTSGGADTQYF
v_call: TRBV13; j_call: TRBJ2-7; cdr3_aa: CASSQGVEEQYF
v_call: TRBV3-1; j_call: TRBJ2-5; cdr3_aa: CASSRGWGTKETQYF
v_call: TRBV9; j_call: TRBJ1-1; cdr3_aa: CASSGPEAFF
v_call: TRBV7-8; j_call: TRBJ1-2; cdr3_aa: CASSLEPVPVRGYTF
v_call: TRBV3-1; j_call: TRBJ1-2; cdr3_aa: CASSQTPHNSNYGYTF
v_call: TRBV12-3/TRBV12-4; j_call: TRBJ2-1; cdr3_aa: CASIRGDEQFF
v_call: TRBV27; j_call: TRBJ2-7; cdr3_aa: CASSPYGTGEEQYF
v_call: TRBV9; j_call: TRBJ2-2; cdr3_aa: CASSPSRGDTGELFF
v_call: TRBV25-1; j_call: TRBJ2-5; cdr3_aa: CASSERSGGSEETQYF
v_call: TRBV20-1; j_call: TRBJ1-5; cdr3_aa: CSASEYRGHQPQHF
v_call: TRBV6-5; j_call: TRBJ2-5; cdr3_aa: CASSYSPPQGEETQYF
v_call: TRBV13; j_call: TRBJ2-5; cdr3_aa: CASGDKTETQYF
v_call: TRBV18; j_call: TRBJ1-1; cdr3_aa: CASSPGGGVGTEAFF
v_call: TRBV13; j_call: TRBJ2-5; cdr3_aa: CASSPRGTEETQYF
v_call: TRBV11-2; j_call: TRBJ2-6; cdr3_aa: CASSYNVLTF
v_call: TRBV12-3/TRBV12-4; j_call: TRBJ1-5; cdr3_aa: CASSWTATHQPQHF
v_call: TRBV20-1; j_call: TRBJ1-1; cdr3_aa: CSARDSTGEAFF
v_call: TRBV12-5; j_call: TRBJ2-2; cdr3_aa: CASGTTGELFF
v_call: TRBV6-2/TRBV6-3; j_call: TRBJ2-7; cdr3_aa: CASRAPATGLYEQYF
v_call: TRBV10-2; j_call: TRBJ2-2; cdr3_aa: CASSEEGNTGELFF
v_call: TRBV14; j_call: TRBJ2-4; cdr3_aa: CASSRQGINIQYF
v_call: TRBV20-1; j_call: TRBJ2-1; cdr3_aa: CSAAQGGDNEQFF
v_call: TRBV12-3/TRBV12-4; j_call: TRBJ1-1; cdr3_aa: CASSLSTEAFF
v_call: TRBV9; j_call: TRBJ2-7; cdr3_aa: CASSPTGAASYEQYF
v_call: TRBV6-2/TRBV6-3; j_call: TRBJ2-1; cdr3_aa: CASSYFTSGNEQFF
v_call: TRBV5-5; j_call: TRBJ1-1; cdr3_aa: CASSLEGGTEAFF
v_call: TRBV28; j_call: TRBJ2-5; cdr3_aa: CASSLLAGEETQYF
v_call: TRBV14; j_call: TRBJ2-1; cdr3_aa: CASSALGFGGGEQFF